The 8 T cell receptor beta chains below were found in one sample sequenced in a study of T-cell memory formation after mild COVID-19. TCRdb recomputed calls from the 5' RACE reads with MiXCR, one row per CDR3 protein. Here the sample spans 6,000 to 7,000 distinct CDR3 sequences, around a fifth being singletons. Sequenced: PBMCs or a T cell subset sorted from them (not recorded which). These receptors all come from an adult woman who had mild COVID-19 (a few samples of this study predate the infection). Cell type and time point are not known.

This clonotype showed up many times. Germline is not matched at one junction end, which may reflect a read error. V is TRBV7-7 and J is TRBJ2-5; 15 nucleotides align to TRBD2. The CDR3 covers 16 residues. Germline assignment: CDR1 SSHAT and CDR2 FNYEAQ (reference sequence). The CDR3 DNA reads TGTGCTAGCAGCTTAGGACTAGCGGGAGGGCAAGAGACCCAGTACTTC. This codes for CASSLGLAGGQETQYF.

This clonotype was found many times. The DNA of the CDR3 is TGTGCCAGCAGCTTAGCAAGTGGGGCGGGAGCGGATAGAGAGCAGTACTTC. Translating gives CASSLASGAGADREQYF. The chain combines TRBV7-2 with TRBJ2-7; 7 bases line up with TRBD2. Germline-derived CDR1 and CDR2 are SGHTA and FQGNSA. The trim removed 0 bases at V and 7 bases at J, leaving 15 bases unmatched. The CDR3 is made up of 17 amino acids.

In its sample, this clonotype is medium-sized (0.01 to 0.1%). This rearrangement joins TRBV7-9 to TRBJ2-3; no clear D gene. Per germline, CDR1 SEHNR and CDR2 FQNEAQ (reference sequence). The CDR3 spans 14 residues. V was pared by 1 base and J by 1 base, with 6 bases between. Written as DNA, the CDR3 is TGTGCCAGCAGCTTAGTGCTGGGCACAGATACGCAGTATTTT. Protein: CASSLVLGTDTQYF.

This clonotype was found many times. The chain couples TRBV24-1 to TRBJ2-2; possible D gene TRBD2, 6 bases. The V end lost 3 bases, the J end lost 2 bases, and 9 bases lay between the germline ends. Germline-derived CDR1 and CDR2 are KGHDR and SFDVKD. There are 15 residues in the CDR3. The CDR3, as DNA: TGTGCCACCAGTGATAGGGGAGGAAACACCGGGGAGCTGTTTTTT. This encodes CATSDRGGNTGELFF.

This clonotype was recorded many times. V gene TRBV6-6 combines with J gene TRBJ2-1, with TRBD1 matching 7 bases. The germline V gene encodes CDR1 MNHNY and CDR2 SVGAGI (reference sequence). Trimming removed 8 bases from V and 4 bases from J; junction bases left unmatched: 14. The length of the CDR3 is 16 residues. The CDR3 spells CASDPNPGQHYNEQFF. Written as DNA, the CDR3 is TGTGCCAGCGACCCAAACCCGGGACAGCATTACAATGAGCAGTTCTTC.

This clonotype was seen ten or more times. The chain couples TRBV6-2 or TRBV6-3 to TRBJ1-2, with a possible D match to TRBD1 (6 bases). V was shortened by 6 bases and J by 2 bases, with 22 bases between the two germline ends. Germline CDR1 MNHEY, CDR2 SVGEGT. The CDR3 consists of 17 residues. The DNA for the CDR3 is TGTGCCAGCAGCTATACTAACCACAGGGACTGGAACTATGGCTACACCTTC. It yields the protein CASSYTNHRDWNYGYTF.

This clonotype is categorized as medium-sized. This chain connects TRBV4-1 to TRBJ2-7, with 11 bases that match TRBD2. Trimming at V came to 2 bases and at J to 0 bases, leaving 9 bases not matched to a gene. This CDR3 comprises 18 residues. Germline lookup yields CDR1 MGHRA and CDR2 YSYEKL. The CDR3 nucleotides read TGCGCCAGCAGCCAATTCACTAGCGGGGGAGATCTCTCCTACGAGCAGTACTTC. As protein: CASSQFTSGGDLSYEQYF.

This clonotype came up many times. The V gene is TRBV11-2, the J gene TRBJ2-1; 13 bases match TRBD2. CDR1 is SGHAT, CDR2 FQNNGV, per germline. The CDR3 loop spans 19 amino acids. The V segment lost 4 bases and the J segment 3 bases; nucleotides outside the gene matches: 12. CDR3: CASSWGGTSGMWDYNEQFF. The CDR3 DNA is TGTGCCAGCAGCTGGGGGGGGACTAGCGGGATGTGGGACTACAATGAGCAGTTCTTC.